This T cell receptor (beta chain) was found in a study of T-cell memory formation after mild COVID-19. As for the study in general: TCR clusters showed largely donor specificity.

Study findings and constraints: Clones contracting across day 15 to 85 had a balanced CD4/CD8 profile; later expanding clones leaned CD4+.

This CDR3 has 16 residues. V was pared by 1 base and J by 3 bases, with 18 bases between. Germline loops: CDR1 SQVTM, CDR2 ANQGSEA. TCRdb recomputed calls from the 5' RACE reads with MiXCR, one row per CDR3 protein. The repertoire consists of roughly 450,000 distinct CDR3 sequences, with roughly 18% occurring once and the leading ten covering 9% to 15%. Points on this clonotype: Its antigen is as yet unknown.

The receptor's source is an adult woman who had mild COVID-19 (a few samples of this study predate the infection). Cell type and time point are not known. The chain employs TRBV29-1 and TRBJ1-1; D is undetermined. The material sequenced was PBMCs or a T cell subset sorted from them (not recorded which). CDR3 residues: CSVEVLGPQRDTEAFF. CDR3 in DNA: TGCAGCGTTGAAGTGCTTGGACCTCAAAGGGACACTGAAGCTTTCTTT.